This T cell receptor beta chain is from a study of OX40 agonist ivuxolimab in advanced cancers. In the study overall: Dosing consisted of intravenous ivuxolimab at 0.01 to 10 mg/kg every 2 weeks. Study results and caveats: Antigen specificity of clonally expanded peripheral T cells was not established.

Profiled with immunoSEQ multiplex PCR; TCRdb holds only in-frame clones, not every one. This sample has tens of thousands of clones, with under 80% found just once. Comment on this clone: Its antigen is still unknown.

The source material was CD4+ or CD8+ T cells sorted from blood, sampled in a trial of the OX40 agonist ivuxolimab. This receptor was identified in an adult with an advanced solid tumor such as melanoma, head and neck, liver or kidney cancer.

Here the CDR3 DNA reads TGTGCCAGCTCACCACGACAACAACAACAAGAGACCCAGTACTTC. As protein: CASSPRQQQQETQYF. The rearrangement joins TRBV18 to TRBJ2-5, with D unclear. The ends were cut back, 1 base at V and 2 bases at J, with 11 bases in the middle. Per the germline V gene, CDR1 is KGHSH and CDR2 is LQKENI. The CDR3 contains 15 residues. Complete variable domain (other parts from reference TRBV18 and TRBJ2-5): NAGVMQNPRHLVRRRGQEARLRCSPMKGHSHVYWYRQLPEEGLKFMVYLQKENIIDESGMPKERFSAEFPKEGPSILRIQQVVRGDSAAYFCASSPRQQQQETQYFGPGTRLLVL.